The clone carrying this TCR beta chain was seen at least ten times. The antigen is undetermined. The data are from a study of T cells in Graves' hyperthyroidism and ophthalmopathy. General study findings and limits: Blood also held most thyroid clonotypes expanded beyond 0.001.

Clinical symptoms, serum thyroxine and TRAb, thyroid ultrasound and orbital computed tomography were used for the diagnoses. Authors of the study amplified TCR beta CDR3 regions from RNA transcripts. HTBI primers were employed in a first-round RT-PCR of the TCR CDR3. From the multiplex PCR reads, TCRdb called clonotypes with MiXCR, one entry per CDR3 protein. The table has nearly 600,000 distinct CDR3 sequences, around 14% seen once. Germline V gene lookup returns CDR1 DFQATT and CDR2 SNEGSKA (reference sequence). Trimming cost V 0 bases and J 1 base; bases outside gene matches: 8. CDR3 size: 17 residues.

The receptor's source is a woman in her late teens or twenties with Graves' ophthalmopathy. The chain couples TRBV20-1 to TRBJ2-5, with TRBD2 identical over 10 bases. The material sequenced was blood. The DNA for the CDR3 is TGCAGTGCTAGAGATCCCATGGGGACTAGCGTCCAAGAGACCCAGTACTTC. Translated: CSARDPMGTSVQETQYF.